This TCR beta chain was sequenced during a study of blood T cell repertoires in COVID-19 (TCRdb year 2020). Regarding the study in general: Samples covering the acute and convalescent phases of COVID-19 were provided by collaborators in the United States, Italy and Spain. Where HLA class I and class II types were available, the types were taken from metadata supplied by the sample provider, not from assay-based typing. Sample metadata almost always included a de-identified subject ID, COVID-19 status, age in years and sex. The repertoires were released in a freely available public database meant as a resource for research on the immune response to SARS-CoV-2. Subjects who had been exposed to COVID-19, were actively infected with it, or had recovered from it provided the deeply sampled blood TCRbeta repertoires that made up the dataset. The samples were drawn from two sources: the first 160 participants of the ongoing ImmuneRACE study, and 1,254 subjects contributed by 6 global collaborators. The material from the prospective study consisted of cDNA or gDNA derived from T cells, B-cell-depleted T cells, or PBMCs.

Participants in the prospective study were enrolled through a virtual design, were aged about 18 to 89 years, and lived in roughly 26 United States geographic areas. To assign participants to cohorts, the prospective study relied on clinical history that participants themselves reported in a screening survey and a study questionnaire. ImmuneRACE Cohort 3 recovered participants were defined by two consecutive negative NP/OP PCR tests, healthcare professional clearance, or symptom resolution. In the prospective study, mobile phlebotomists collected whole blood, serum and a nasopharyngeal or oropharyngeal swab from each participant. Over an approximately 2-month period, participants in the prospective study had the option of providing additional blood draws and questionnaires. Prospective study blood samples were shipped either frozen or at room temperature before DNA extraction. The CDR3 runs 14 amino acids, cysteine and phenylalanine included. Only the CDR3 DNA is retained, 42 bases long and in frame from the first base. The germline V gene (reference sequence) provides CDR1 LGHDT and CDR2 YNNKEL. V and J are trimmed by 6 bases and 2 bases, and the gene matches miss 1 base of the junction.

The paper's findings and limits, for the study overall: How much clinical and demographic metadata was included differed by source and by participant, and the metadata was provided uncurated.

TCRbeta CDR3 regions were amplified from genomic DNA using the immunoSEQ Assay, a bias-controlled multiplex PCR. On the study's bioinformatics: The number of nucleated cells in each sample was estimated by amplification of reference gene primers within the assay. To quantify the absolute abundance of each unique TCRbeta CDR3 rearrangement, sequence reads were collapsed and filtered. Productive Simpson clonality was computed per sample as the square root of Simpson's diversity index over productive rearrangements. The source is immuneACCESS, and TCRdb retained only in-frame sequences with V and J called. Part of the clones is not carried over; for the studies checked, unresolved V genes explain less than half of this, and the remainder is unexplained. V and J calls and clone size follow that table, whereas D and trimming were derived from the DNA. This sample gives hundreds of thousands of clones in total; approximately 86% of them show up just once. The ten biggest clones cover about 1% of the sample.

Concerning this clone: Its antigen is unknown. No base qualities exist here, and no much larger clone lies one base off it.

The material sequenced was PBMCs or T cells enriched from blood (not recorded which). The rearranged chain carries TRBV3-1 (or the pseudogene TRBV3-2) and TRBJ2-7, with 13 junctional bases fitting TRBD2. The clonotype was recovered from a young woman who had recovered from COVID-19. The CDR3 amino acid sequence is: CASRLAGGPYEQYF. The nucleotide sequence is TGTGCCAGCAGACTAGCGGGAGGGCCCTACGAGCAGTACTTC.